Listed below are T cell receptor beta chains from one sample, sequenced in a study of response to subunit inactivated influenza vaccine. MiXCR was run by TCRdb on the RT-PCR reads, yielding one entry per CDR3 protein. The table has about 300,000 distinct CDR3 sequences, 21% seen once. Source: PBMCs from blood, taken approximately 20 months after vaccination. These receptors originate from a man between 50 and 69 years old who received an inactivated influenza vaccine. Both conserved end residues are part of each CDR3. A D gene is named only where the DNA matches it firmly. Clone size is not always given. Where it is, it says once, few, many or a class for expanded clones.

V gene	D gene	J gene	clone size	CDR3 protein	CDR3 DNA
TRBV4-1	NA	TRBJ2-7	few	CASSQSSRSYYSYEQYF	TGCGCCAGCAGCCAATCTTCCCGGAGTTACTACTCCTACGAGCAGTACTTC
TRBV28	NA	TRBJ1-5	many	CASSWARNQPQHF	TGTGCCAGCAGTTGGGCACGCAATCAGCCCCAGCATTTT
TRBV29-1	TRBD2	TRBJ2-7	NA	CSVEVLTGTSNEQYF	TGCAGCGTTGAGGTTTTAACCGGGACTAGCAACGAGCAGTACTTC
TRBV28	TRBD2	TRBJ2-3	NA	CASSYGLAGGTDTQYF	TGTGCCAGCAGTTACGGACTAGCGGGAGGCACAGATACGCAGTATTTT
TRBV27	NA	TRBJ2-2	NA	CASSFEGAQRNTGELFF	TGTGCCAGCAGTTTCGAGGGAGCCCAAAGGAACACCGGGGAGCTGTTTTTT
TRBV10-3	NA	TRBJ2-7	NA	CATRDRAYKQYF	TGTGCCACCCGTGACAGAGCCTACAAGCAGTACTTC
TRBV28	NA	TRBJ2-2	few	CASSLRSLGVRELFF	TGTGCCAGCAGTTTACGGAGTTTGGGGGTCCGGGAGCTGTTTTTT
TRBV27	NA	TRBJ1-1	NA	CASSTRTVVMNTEAFF	TGTGCCAGCAGTACCCGGACAGTAGTTATGAACACTGAAGCTTTCTTT
TRBV6-2/TRBV6-3	TRBD1	TRBJ2-1	few	CASSYRKDRGQSYNEQFF	TGTGCCAGCAGTTACCGAAAAGACAGGGGGCAATCCTACAATGAGCAGTTCTTC
TRBV18	TRBD1	TRBJ1-5	few	CASSPTTGTVGNQPQHF	TGTGCCAGCTCACCTACGACCGGGACAGTGGGCAATCAGCCCCAGCATTTT
TRBV7-2	TRBD1	TRBJ1-1	few	CASSYLDREEAFF	TGTGCCAGCAGCTATCTGGACAGGGAGGAAGCTTTCTTT
TRBV21-1	NA	TRBJ2-7	NA	CASSNIGTGCCEQYF	TGTGCCAGCAGCAATATTGGGACAGGATGTTGCGAGCAGTACTTC
TRBV20-1	NA	TRBJ1-5	NA	CSARDSGRGGQPQHF	TGCAGTGCTAGAGATTCGGGGCGCGGTGGCCAGCCCCAGCATTTT
TRBV28	TRBD1	TRBJ1-1	many	CASSLGTGGWNTEAFF	TGTGCCAGCAGTCTCGGGACAGGGGGCTGGAACACTGAAGCTTTCTTT
TRBV10-3	NA	TRBJ2-5	NA	CAISGSRQETQYF	TGTGCCATCAGTGGGTCTCGACAAGAGACCCAGTACTTC
TRBV2	NA	TRBJ1-6	few	CASSDPTAYNSPLHF	TGTGCCAGCAGTGATCCCACAGCCTATAATTCACCCCTCCACTTT
TRBV9	NA	TRBJ2-1	few	CASSVVDSYNEQFF	TGTGCCAGCAGCGTAGTCGACTCCTACAATGAGCAGTTCTTC